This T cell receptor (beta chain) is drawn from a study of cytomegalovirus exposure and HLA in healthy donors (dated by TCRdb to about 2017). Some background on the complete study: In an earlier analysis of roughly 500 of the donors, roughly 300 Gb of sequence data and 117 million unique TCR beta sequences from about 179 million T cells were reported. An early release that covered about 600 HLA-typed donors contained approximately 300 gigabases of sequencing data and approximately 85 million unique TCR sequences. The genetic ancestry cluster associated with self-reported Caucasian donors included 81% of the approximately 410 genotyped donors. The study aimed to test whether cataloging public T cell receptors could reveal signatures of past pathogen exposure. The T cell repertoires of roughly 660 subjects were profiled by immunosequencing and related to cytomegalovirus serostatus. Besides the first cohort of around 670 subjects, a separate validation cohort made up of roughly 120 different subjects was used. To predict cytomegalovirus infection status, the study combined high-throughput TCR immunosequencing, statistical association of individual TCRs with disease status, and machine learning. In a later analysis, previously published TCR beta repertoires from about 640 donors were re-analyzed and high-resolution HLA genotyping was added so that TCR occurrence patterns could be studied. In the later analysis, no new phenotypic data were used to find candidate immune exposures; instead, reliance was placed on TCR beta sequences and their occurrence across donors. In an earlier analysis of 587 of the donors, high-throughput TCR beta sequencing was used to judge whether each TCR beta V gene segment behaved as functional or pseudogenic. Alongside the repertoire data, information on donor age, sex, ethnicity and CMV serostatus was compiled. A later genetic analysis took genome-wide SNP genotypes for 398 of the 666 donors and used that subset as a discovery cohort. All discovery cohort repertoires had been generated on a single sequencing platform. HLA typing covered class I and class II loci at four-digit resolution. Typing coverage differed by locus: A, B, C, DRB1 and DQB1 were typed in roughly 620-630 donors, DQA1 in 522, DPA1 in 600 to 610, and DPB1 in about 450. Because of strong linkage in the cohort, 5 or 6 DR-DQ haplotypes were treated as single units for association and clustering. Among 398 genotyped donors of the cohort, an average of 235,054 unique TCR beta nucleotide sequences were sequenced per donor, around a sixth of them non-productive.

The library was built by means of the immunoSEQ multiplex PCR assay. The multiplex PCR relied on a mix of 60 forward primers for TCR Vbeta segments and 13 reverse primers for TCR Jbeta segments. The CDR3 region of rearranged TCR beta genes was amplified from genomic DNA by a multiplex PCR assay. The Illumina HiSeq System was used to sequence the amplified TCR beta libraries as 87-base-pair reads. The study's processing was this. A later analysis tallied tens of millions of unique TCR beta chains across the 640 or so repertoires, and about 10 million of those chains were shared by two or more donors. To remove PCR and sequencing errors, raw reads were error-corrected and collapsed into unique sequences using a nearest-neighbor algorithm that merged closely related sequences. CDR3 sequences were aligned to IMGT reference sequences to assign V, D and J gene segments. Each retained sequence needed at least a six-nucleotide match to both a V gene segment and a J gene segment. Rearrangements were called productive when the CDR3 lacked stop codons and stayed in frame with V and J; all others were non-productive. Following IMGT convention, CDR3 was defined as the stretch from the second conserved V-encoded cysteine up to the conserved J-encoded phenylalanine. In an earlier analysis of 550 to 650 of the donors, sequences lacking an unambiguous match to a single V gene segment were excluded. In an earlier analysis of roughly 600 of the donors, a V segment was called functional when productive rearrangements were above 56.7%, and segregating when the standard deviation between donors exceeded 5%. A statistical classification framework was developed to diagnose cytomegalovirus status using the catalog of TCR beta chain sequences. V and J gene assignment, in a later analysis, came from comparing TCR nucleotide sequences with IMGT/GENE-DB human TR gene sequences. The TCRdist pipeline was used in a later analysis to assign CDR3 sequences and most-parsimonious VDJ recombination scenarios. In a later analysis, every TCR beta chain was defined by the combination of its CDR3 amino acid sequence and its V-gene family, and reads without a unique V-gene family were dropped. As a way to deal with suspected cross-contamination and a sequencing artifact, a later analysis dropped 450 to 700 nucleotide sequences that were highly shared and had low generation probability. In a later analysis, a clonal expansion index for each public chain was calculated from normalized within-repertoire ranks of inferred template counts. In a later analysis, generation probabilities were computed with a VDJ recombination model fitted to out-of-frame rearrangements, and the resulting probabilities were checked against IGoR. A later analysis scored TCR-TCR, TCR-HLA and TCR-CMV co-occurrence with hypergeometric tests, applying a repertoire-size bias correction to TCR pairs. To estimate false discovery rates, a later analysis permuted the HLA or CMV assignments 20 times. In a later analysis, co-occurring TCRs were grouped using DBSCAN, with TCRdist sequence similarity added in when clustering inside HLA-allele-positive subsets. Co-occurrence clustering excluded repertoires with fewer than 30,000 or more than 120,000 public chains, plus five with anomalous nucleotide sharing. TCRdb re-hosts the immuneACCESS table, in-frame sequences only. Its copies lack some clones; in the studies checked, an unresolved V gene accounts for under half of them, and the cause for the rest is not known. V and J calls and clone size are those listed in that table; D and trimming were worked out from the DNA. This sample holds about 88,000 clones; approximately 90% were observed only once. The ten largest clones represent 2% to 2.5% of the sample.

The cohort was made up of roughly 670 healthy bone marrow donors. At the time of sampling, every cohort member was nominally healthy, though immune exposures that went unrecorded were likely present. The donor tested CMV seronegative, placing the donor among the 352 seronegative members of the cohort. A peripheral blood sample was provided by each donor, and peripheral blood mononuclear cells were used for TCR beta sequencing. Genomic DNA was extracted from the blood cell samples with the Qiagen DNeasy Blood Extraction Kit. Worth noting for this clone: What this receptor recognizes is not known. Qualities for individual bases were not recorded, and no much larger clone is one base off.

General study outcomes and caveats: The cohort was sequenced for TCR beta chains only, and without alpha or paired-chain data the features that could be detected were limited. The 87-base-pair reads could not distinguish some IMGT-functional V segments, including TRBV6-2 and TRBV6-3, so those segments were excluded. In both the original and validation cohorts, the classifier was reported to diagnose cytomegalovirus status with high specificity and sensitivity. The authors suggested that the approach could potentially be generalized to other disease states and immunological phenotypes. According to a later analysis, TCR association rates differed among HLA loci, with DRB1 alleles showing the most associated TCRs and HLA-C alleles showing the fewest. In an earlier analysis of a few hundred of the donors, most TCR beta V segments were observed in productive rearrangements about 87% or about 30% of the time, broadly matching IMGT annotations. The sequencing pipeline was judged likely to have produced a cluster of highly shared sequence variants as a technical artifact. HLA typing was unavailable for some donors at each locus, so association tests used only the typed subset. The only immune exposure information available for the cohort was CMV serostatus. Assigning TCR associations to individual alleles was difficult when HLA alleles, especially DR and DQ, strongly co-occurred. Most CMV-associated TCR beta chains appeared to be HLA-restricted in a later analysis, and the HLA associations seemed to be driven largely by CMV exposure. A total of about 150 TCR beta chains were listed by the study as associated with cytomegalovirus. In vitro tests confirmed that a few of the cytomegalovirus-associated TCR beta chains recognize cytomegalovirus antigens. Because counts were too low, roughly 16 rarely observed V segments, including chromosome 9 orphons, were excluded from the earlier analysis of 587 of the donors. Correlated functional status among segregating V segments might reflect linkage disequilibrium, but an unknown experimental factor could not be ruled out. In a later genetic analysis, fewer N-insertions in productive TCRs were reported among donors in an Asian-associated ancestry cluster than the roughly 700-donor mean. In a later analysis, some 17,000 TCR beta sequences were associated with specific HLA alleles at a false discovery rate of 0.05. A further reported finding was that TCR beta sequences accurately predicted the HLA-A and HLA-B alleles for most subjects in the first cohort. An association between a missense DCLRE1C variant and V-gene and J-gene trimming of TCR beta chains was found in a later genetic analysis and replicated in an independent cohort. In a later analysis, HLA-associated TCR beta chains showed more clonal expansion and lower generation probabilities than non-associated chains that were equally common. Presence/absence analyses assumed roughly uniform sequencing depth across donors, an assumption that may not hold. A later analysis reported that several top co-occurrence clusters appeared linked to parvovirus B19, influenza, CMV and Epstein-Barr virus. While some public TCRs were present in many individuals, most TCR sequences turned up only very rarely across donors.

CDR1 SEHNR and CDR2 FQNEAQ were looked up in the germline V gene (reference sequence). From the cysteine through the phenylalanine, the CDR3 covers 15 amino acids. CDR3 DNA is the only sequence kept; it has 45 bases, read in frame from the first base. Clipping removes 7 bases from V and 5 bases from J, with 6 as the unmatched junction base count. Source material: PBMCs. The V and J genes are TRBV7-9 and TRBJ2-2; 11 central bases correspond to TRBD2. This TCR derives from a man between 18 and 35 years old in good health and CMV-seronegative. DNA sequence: TGTGCCAGCACACTAGCGGGAGTCCAGACCGGGGAGCTGTTTTTT. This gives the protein CASTLAGVQTGELFF. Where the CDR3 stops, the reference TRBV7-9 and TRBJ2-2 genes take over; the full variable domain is DTGVSQNPRHKITKRGQNVTFRCDPISEHNRLYWYRQTLGQGPEFLTYFQNEAQLEKSRLLSDRFSAERPKGSFSTLEIQRTEQGDSAMYLCASTLAGVQTGELFFGEGSRLTVL.